This entry lists 3 T cell receptor beta chains sequenced from one sample in a study of post-analysis software for immune sequencing data. Study observations and caveats: The study found TRBV5-6, TRBV5-1 and TRBV20-1 among roughly 5 TRBV segments more frequent in patients than controls.

For these TCRs, the target antigens are not known. Unique molecular identifiers were present in the TCR beta cDNA libraries. TCRdb fed the PCR reads into MiXCR, producing one record per CDR3 protein. Seen here are over 700,000 distinct CDR3 sequences, roughly 27% observed once, and the top ten hold roughly 0.57%. What was sequenced was blood. Receptors were obtained from a girl under 18 with multiple sclerosis.

The CDR3 nucleotides read TGTGCCAGCAGCGTATTCCAGGGTGAGACCCAGTACTTC. Residues: CASSVFQGETQYF. The chain joins TRBV9 to TRBJ2-5; a possible D gene is TRBD1 (5 bases). The V end lost 1 base, the J end lost 5 bases, and 9 bases lay between the germline ends. Per germline, CDR1 SGDLS and CDR2 YYNGEE. The CDR3 has 13 amino acids.

V usage is TRBV25-1 and J usage is TRBJ1-2, with 8 bases identical to TRBD1. Germline values: CDR1 MGHDK, CDR2 SYGVNS. The CDR3 length is 15 residues. V was clipped by 5 bases and J by 5 bases; unmatched bases: 10. The CDR3 DNA is TGTGCCAGCAGTCTAGGACAGGGCTCGCGGTATGGCTACACCTTC. Its translation is CASSLGQGSRYGYTF.

The chain employs TRBV27 and TRBJ1-2; D may be TRBD1 (6 bases). The germline CDR1 and CDR2 sequences are MNHEY and SMNVEV (reference sequence). The ends were cut back, 3 bases at V and 5 bases at J, with 22 bases in the middle. CDR3 length: 17 residues. CDR3 in amino acids: CASSFGRGNNDLYGYTF. CDR3 in DNA: TGTGCCAGCAGTTTCGGGAGGGGGAATAACGATCTGTATGGCTACACCTTC.